Listed below are T cell receptor beta chains from one sample, sequenced in a study of T-cell reconstitution after alpha-beta-depleted transplantation in children. TCRdb processed the PCR reads anew with MiXCR; each CDR3 protein has one entry. There are approximately 290,000 distinct CDR3 sequences in the sample; roughly 12% occur only once, and 23% lies in the top ten. The sequencing used peripheral blood, collected 180 days after TCRalphabeta/CD19-depleted stem cell transplant. All receptors derive from a male patient aged 2 to 10 who had a stem cell transplant for chronic granulomatous disease, so the T cells may come from the graft donor. CDR3s include the opening cysteine and the closing phenylalanine or tryptophan. The order of the fields is D gene, clone size, V gene, J gene, CDR3 DNA, CDR3 protein. The D gene is left open where the match is weak. The listing skips clone size in some rows; elsewhere it reads once, few, many or a size class.

d_gene: NA; abundance: many; v_gene: TRBV5-5; j_gene: TRBJ2-6; CDR3nt: TGTGCCAGCAGCTTGATTCAGGGCAGAAGAACTGGGGCCAACGTCCTGACTTTC; CDR3aa: CASSLIQGRRTGANVLTF
d_gene: NA; abundance: many; v_gene: TRBV4-2; j_gene: TRBJ2-1; CDR3nt: TGTGCCAGCAGCCGGGAGCGCTCCTACAATGAGCAGTTCTTC; CDR3aa: CASSRERSYNEQFF
d_gene: NA; abundance: many; v_gene: TRBV7-8; j_gene: TRBJ2-5; CDR3nt: TGTGCCAGCAGCCTAGACAGGGCGGGGGAGACCCAGTACTTC; CDR3aa: CASSLDRAGETQYF
d_gene: TRBD1; abundance: NA; v_gene: TRBV28; j_gene: TRBJ1-1; CDR3nt: TGTGCCAGCAGTTGGGGGAAACAGGGGGCAATAAACACTGAAGCTTTCTTT; CDR3aa: CASSWGKQGAINTEAFF
d_gene: NA; abundance: many; v_gene: TRBV7-2; j_gene: TRBJ2-7; CDR3nt: TGTGCCAGCAGCCCCCAAGGGGTACCCAACGAGCAGTACTTC; CDR3aa: CASSPQGVPNEQYF
d_gene: NA; abundance: many; v_gene: TRBV29-1; j_gene: TRBJ2-1; CDR3nt: TGCAGCGTCAGGAGGGGTGTGAATGAGCAGTTCTTC; CDR3aa: CSVRRGVNEQFF
d_gene: NA; abundance: many; v_gene: TRBV28; j_gene: TRBJ2-5; CDR3nt: TGTGCCAGCACGGGGCGGTACCAAGAGACCCAGTACTTC; CDR3aa: CASTGRYQETQYF
d_gene: TRBD2; abundance: few; v_gene: TRBV25-1; j_gene: TRBJ2-3; CDR3nt: TGTGCCAGCAGTGACCCGGGACTAGCGGGCACAGATACGCAGTACTTT; CDR3aa: CASSDPGLAGTDTQYF
d_gene: NA; abundance: many; v_gene: TRBV7-9; j_gene: TRBJ2-1; CDR3nt: TGTGCCAGCAGCCCCCAGGCAAATGAGCAGTTCTTC; CDR3aa: CASSPQANEQFF
d_gene: NA; abundance: few; v_gene: TRBV28; j_gene: TRBJ2-7; CDR3nt: TGTGCCAGCAGTTTATATAGTCGTCAGGGGGGAGGGTACGAGCAGTACTTC; CDR3aa: CASSLYSRQGGGYEQYF
d_gene: TRBD2; abundance: many; v_gene: TRBV7-3; j_gene: TRBJ2-1; CDR3nt: TGTGCCAGCAGCTTAAGGTGGATGGGGGAGGGGGAGCAGTTCTTC; CDR3aa: CASSLRWMGEGEQFF
d_gene: NA; abundance: many; v_gene: TRBV5-1; j_gene: TRBJ2-4; CDR3nt: TGCGCCAGCAGCTTAGGGGAGTCCAAAAACATTCAGTACTTC; CDR3aa: CASSLGESKNIQYF
d_gene: TRBD1; abundance: many; v_gene: TRBV12-3/TRBV12-4; j_gene: TRBJ2-7; CDR3nt: TGTGCCAGCAGTTTAGACACGGGACAGCTTGACTCCTACGAGCAGTACTTC; CDR3aa: CASSLDTGQLDSYEQYF
d_gene: NA; abundance: many; v_gene: TRBV6-4; j_gene: TRBJ2-2; CDR3nt: TGTGCCAGCAGTGACGAGGCTAGCTCATCCGGGGAGCTGTTTTTT; CDR3aa: CASSDEASSSGELFF
d_gene: NA; abundance: many; v_gene: TRBV12-3/TRBV12-4; j_gene: TRBJ2-3; CDR3nt: TGTGCCAGCAGTTTATATGAGGATAGCACAGATACGCAGTATTTT; CDR3aa: CASSLYEDSTDTQYF
d_gene: TRBD2; abundance: many; v_gene: TRBV6-2/TRBV6-3; j_gene: TRBJ2-3; CDR3nt: TGTGCCAGCAGTTACGGTGGGAAAACTAGCGGGAGGAGCACAGATACGCAGTATTTT; CDR3aa: CASSYGGKTSGRSTDTQYF
d_gene: TRBD2; abundance: many; v_gene: TRBV5-1; j_gene: TRBJ2-7; CDR3nt: TGCGCCAGCAGTCGGCGGGAGGGCCGCGAGCAGTACTTC; CDR3aa: CASSRREGREQYF
d_gene: NA; abundance: many; v_gene: TRBV29-1; j_gene: TRBJ2-7; CDR3nt: TGCAGCGTGGAAACAGGGAAAGGAGGCGAGCAGTACTTC; CDR3aa: CSVETGKGGEQYF
d_gene: TRBD1; abundance: NA; v_gene: TRBV19; j_gene: TRBJ1-2; CDR3nt: TGTGCCAGTAGTATGTTCCAGGGGGGGGACTATGGCTACACCTTC; CDR3aa: CASSMFQGGDYGYTF
d_gene: NA; abundance: many; v_gene: TRBV7-2; j_gene: TRBJ2-5; CDR3nt: TGTGCCAGCAGCCTCACTAGCAGTACCCAGTACTTC; CDR3aa: CASSLTSSTQYF
d_gene: NA; abundance: many; v_gene: TRBV7-8; j_gene: TRBJ2-3; CDR3nt: TGTGCCAGCAGCTTTATGGGAGATACGCAGTATTTT; CDR3aa: CASSFMGDTQYF
d_gene: NA; abundance: many; v_gene: TRBV28; j_gene: TRBJ2-3; CDR3nt: TGTGCCAGCGGCGGAGTTACAGATACGCAGTATTTT; CDR3aa: CASGGVTDTQYF
d_gene: NA; abundance: medium-sized; v_gene: TRBV10-3; j_gene: TRBJ1-2; CDR3nt: TGTGCCATCAGTGAGAAGGGGCCTTATGGCTACACCTTC; CDR3aa: CAISEKGPYGYTF
d_gene: TRBD1; abundance: many; v_gene: TRBV6-1; j_gene: TRBJ2-7; CDR3nt: TGTGCCAGCAGCTCGCGGGACAGGGCCTACGAGCAGTACTTC; CDR3aa: CASSSRDRAYEQYF
d_gene: TRBD2; abundance: many; v_gene: TRBV12-3/TRBV12-4; j_gene: TRBJ2-5; CDR3nt: TGTGCCAGCAGTGTAACTAGCGGGGGCCAAGAGACCCAGTACTTC; CDR3aa: CASSVTSGGQETQYF
d_gene: NA; abundance: many; v_gene: TRBV11-2; j_gene: TRBJ2-3; CDR3nt: TGTGCCAGCAGCTTTGGGCTCCCGGGGACCACAGATACGCAGTATTTT; CDR3aa: CASSFGLPGTTDTQYF
d_gene: TRBD2; abundance: many; v_gene: TRBV20-1; j_gene: TRBJ2-1; CDR3nt: TGCAGTGTCCTAGCGGATAACAATGAGCAGTTCTTC; CDR3aa: CSVLADNNEQFF
d_gene: NA; abundance: NA; v_gene: TRBV11-2; j_gene: TRBJ2-3; CDR3nt: TGTGCCAGCAGCCCCTGGAGCACAGATACGCAGTATTTT; CDR3aa: CASSPWSTDTQYF
d_gene: NA; abundance: many; v_gene: TRBV12-3/TRBV12-4; j_gene: TRBJ2-5; CDR3nt: TGTGCCAGCAGTAGGACAGCGCAAGAGACCCAGTACTTC; CDR3aa: CASSRTAQETQYF
d_gene: NA; abundance: many; v_gene: TRBV5-1; j_gene: TRBJ2-5; CDR3nt: TGCGCCAGCAGCTTGAATCAAGGGACCCAGTACTTC; CDR3aa: CASSLNQGTQYF
d_gene: TRBD2; abundance: many; v_gene: TRBV7-6; j_gene: TRBJ2-7; CDR3nt: TGTGCCACTGGCGGGACTAAGACCTACGAGCAGTACTTC; CDR3aa: CATGGTKTYEQYF
d_gene: TRBD2; abundance: many; v_gene: TRBV20-1; j_gene: TRBJ2-1; CDR3nt: TGCAGTGCTAGAGTGCGACTAGCAGCGGGAGGGGAGCAGTTCTTC; CDR3aa: CSARVRLAAGGEQFF
d_gene: NA; abundance: many; v_gene: TRBV15; j_gene: TRBJ2-3; CDR3nt: TGTGCCACCAGCAGAGATCGGGCAGCCCCGCAGTATTTT; CDR3aa: CATSRDRAAPQYF
d_gene: NA; abundance: many; v_gene: TRBV28; j_gene: TRBJ2-1; CDR3nt: TGTGCCAGCAGTCCCCCGGGGAGAGGGTCCTACAATGAGCAGTTCTTC; CDR3aa: CASSPPGRGSYNEQFF
d_gene: NA; abundance: NA; v_gene: TRBV19; j_gene: TRBJ1-5; CDR3nt: TGTGCCAGTAAAATTAAGGGTTACAATCAGCCCCAGCATTTT; CDR3aa: CASKIKGYNQPQHF
d_gene: TRBD1; abundance: many; v_gene: TRBV12-3/TRBV12-4; j_gene: TRBJ2-2; CDR3nt: TGTGCCAGCAGTCCAACGGGACAGGGGGAAATCGGGGAGCTGTTTTTT; CDR3aa: CASSPTGQGEIGELFF
d_gene: NA; abundance: many; v_gene: TRBV29-1; j_gene: TRBJ2-2; CDR3nt: TGCAGCGTTGACAGACACGCCGGCGGGGAGCTGTTTTTT; CDR3aa: CSVDRHAGGELFF
d_gene: NA; abundance: many; v_gene: TRBV5-6; j_gene: TRBJ2-4; CDR3nt: TGTGCCAGCAGCTTGGTCTACCAGGTTAACATTCAGTACTTC; CDR3aa: CASSLVYQVNIQYF
d_gene: NA; abundance: many; v_gene: TRBV6-2/TRBV6-3; j_gene: TRBJ2-4; CDR3nt: TGTGCCAGCAGGCCTTGGGCGGGTGGGGCAGGAGCCAAAAACATTCAGTACTTC; CDR3aa: CASRPWAGGAGAKNIQYF
d_gene: NA; abundance: many; v_gene: TRBV28; j_gene: TRBJ2-1; CDR3nt: TGTGCCAGCAGATACAATGAGCAGTTCTTC; CDR3aa: CASRYNEQFF
d_gene: NA; abundance: many; v_gene: TRBV10-3; j_gene: TRBJ2-6; CDR3nt: TGTGCCATCAGCGTGACTTCTGGGGCCAACGTCCTGACTTTC; CDR3aa: CAISVTSGANVLTF
d_gene: NA; abundance: many; v_gene: TRBV29-1; j_gene: TRBJ2-2; CDR3nt: TGCAGCGTAAAGAGGGCCACCGGGGAGCTGTTTTTT; CDR3aa: CSVKRATGELFF
d_gene: TRBD2; abundance: many; v_gene: TRBV12-3/TRBV12-4; j_gene: TRBJ2-1; CDR3nt: TGTGCCAGCAAATCAAGTCCTAGCGGGAGAGATGAGCAGTTCTTC; CDR3aa: CASKSSPSGRDEQFF
d_gene: NA; abundance: many; v_gene: TRBV5-1; j_gene: TRBJ2-5; CDR3nt: TGCGCCAGCAGCTTGGAGACGGGTTTGCGAACCCAGTACTTC; CDR3aa: CASSLETGLRTQYF
d_gene: NA; abundance: many; v_gene: TRBV7-6; j_gene: TRBJ1-6; CDR3nt: TGTGCCAGCAGCTTGAAGATAAATTCACCCCTCCACTTT; CDR3aa: CASSLKINSPLHF
d_gene: TRBD1; abundance: NA; v_gene: TRBV19; j_gene: TRBJ1-5; CDR3nt: TGTGCCAGTGGGACAGGGAATGGCAATCAGCCCCAGCATTTT; CDR3aa: CASGTGNGNQPQHF
d_gene: NA; abundance: many; v_gene: TRBV6-1; j_gene: TRBJ2-3; CDR3nt: TGTGCCAGCAGTCCGACGGGGGTTAGCACAGATACGCAGTATTTT; CDR3aa: CASSPTGVSTDTQYF
d_gene: TRBD1; abundance: NA; v_gene: TRBV3-1; j_gene: TRBJ1-6; CDR3nt: TGTGCCAGCAGCCCTCGGGACAGGATCTCTAAGTCCCTCCACTTT; CDR3aa: CASSPRDRISKSLHF
d_gene: NA; abundance: many; v_gene: TRBV6-5; j_gene: TRBJ2-2; CDR3nt: TGTGCCAGCAGCTATGACAGGGCGGGAGGGGAGCTGTTTTTT; CDR3aa: CASSYDRAGGELFF
d_gene: NA; abundance: many; v_gene: TRBV10-3; j_gene: TRBJ2-1; CDR3nt: TGTGCCATCAGTGGGAGGGACTCGGCCGATCACAATGAGCAGTTCTTC; CDR3aa: CAISGRDSADHNEQFF
d_gene: TRBD2; abundance: NA; v_gene: TRBV27; j_gene: TRBJ2-3; CDR3nt: TGTGCCAGCAGTTCCCTAGCGGGAGGGCGTCCAGATACGCAGTATTTT; CDR3aa: CASSSLAGGRPDTQYF
d_gene: TRBD1; abundance: NA; v_gene: TRBV19; j_gene: TRBJ2-7; CDR3nt: TGTGCCAGTAGTATAGTGACAGGGAGCTACGAGCAGTACTTC; CDR3aa: CASSIVTGSYEQYF
d_gene: NA; abundance: many; v_gene: TRBV29-1; j_gene: TRBJ2-1; CDR3nt: TGCAGCGCAACATGGACTGGCGGATTTTCCTACAATGAGCAGTTCTTC; CDR3aa: CSATWTGGFSYNEQFF
d_gene: TRBD1; abundance: many; v_gene: TRBV15; j_gene: TRBJ1-4; CDR3nt: TGTGCCACCAGCAGAGGACAGGGGGCGGCTAATGAAAAACTGTTTTTT; CDR3aa: CATSRGQGAANEKLFF
d_gene: NA; abundance: many; v_gene: TRBV28; j_gene: TRBJ2-7; CDR3nt: TGTGCCAGCAGTTTACTTGTAGACTACGAGCAGTACTTC; CDR3aa: CASSLLVDYEQYF
d_gene: NA; abundance: many; v_gene: TRBV24-1; j_gene: TRBJ2-3; CDR3nt: TGTGCCACCAGTGATATTAGCACAGATACGCAGTATTTT; CDR3aa: CATSDISTDTQYF
d_gene: NA; abundance: many; v_gene: TRBV29-1; j_gene: TRBJ2-2; CDR3nt: TGCAGCGTTGAGGTTGGGGGTGCCGGGGAGCTGTTTTTT; CDR3aa: CSVEVGGAGELFF